Included here is one T cell receptor beta chain sequence, with context. Its antigen is not identified. Looked up from germline, CDR1 is MGHRA and CDR2 is YSYEKL. Trimming at V came to 3 bases and at J to 6 bases, leaving 9 bases not matched to a gene. CDR3 size: 16 residues. This sample was taken from a study of cytomegalovirus exposure and HLA in healthy donors. Study summary: Both the roughly 120 validation repertoires and the 500 to 700 first-cohort repertoires used the same platform, as reported by a later analysis.

Study-level points and caveats: According to a subsequent analysis, TCR clusters identified in the first cohort showed a tendency to co-occur across the roughly 120 validation repertoires. The study listed 164 cytomegalovirus-associated TCR beta chains. Specific recognition of CMV antigens was confirmed in vitro for three chains (all CMV-associated).

Only in-frame clones appear in the TCRdb table, and some are missing; sequencing was by immunoSEQ multiplex PCR. The sample holds hundreds of thousands of clones, about nine tenths seen once. This receptor was identified in a woman aged 18-29 years in good health and CMV-seronegative. What was sequenced was PBMCs. The chain joins TRBV4-1 to TRBJ1-2, with 11 nucleotides matching TRBD1. CDR3: CASSQETGTGGHGYTF. The CDR3 DNA sequence: TGCGCCAGCAGCCAGGAAACCGGGACAGGGGGTCATGGCTACACCTTC.